This passage covers 23 T cell receptor beta chains from one sample sequenced in a study of human T cells and chemical hapten exposure. One entry per CDR3 protein results from TCRdb running MiXCR on the RACE reads. The sample has approximately 320,000 distinct CDR3 sequences, 4.5% to 7% seen once. The time point is: pre-sensitization, week 0. Treatment here: therapeutic diphenylcyclopropenone sensitization with weekly scalp DPC. The sequencing used whole blood, collected in connection with sensitization to the hapten diphenylcyclopropenone (DPC). All receptors come from a woman aged 18-30 years with alopecia areata. Some clones in this sample may be carry-over from other donors' samples.

This clonotype has more than one count but fewer than ten. This chain uses TRBV20-1 with TRBJ1-1; D unclear. Trimming shortened V by 5 bases and J by 5 bases, and 12 bases separated the two germline ends. This CDR3 contains 12 residues. Per germline, CDR1 DFQATT and CDR2 SNEGSKA (reference sequence). The CDR3 coding sequence is TGCAGTGCTGCCCGTTCGAGTACTGAAGCTTTCTTT. Protein sequence: CSAARSSTEAFF.

The genes are TRBV4-3 and TRBJ2-2; TRBD1 is a possible D gene (6 bases). V lost 2 bases, J lost 8 bases, and 15 bases lay in between. The germline V gene encodes CDR1 LGHNA and CDR2 YSLEER. The CDR3 runs to 15 residues. The CDR3 reads CASSQQAGTTGELFF. DNA of the CDR3: TGCGCCAGCAGCCAACAAGCTGGGACAACAGGGGAGCTGTTTTTT.

This clonotype came up a few times. The chain has TRBV29-1 and TRBJ1-1; D perhaps matches TRBD1 (5 bases). V lost 6 bases, J lost 5 bases, and 16 bases lay in between. CDR1 SQVTM and CDR2 ANQGSEA come from the germline V gene. This CDR3 is built from 13 residues. The chain's CDR3 is CSVGTSWGTEAFF. The CDR3 nucleotides read TGCAGCGTGGGTACTTCATGGGGGACTGAAGCTTTCTTT.

The sample holds one count of this clonotype. The rearrangement uses TRBV5-4 and TRBJ2-1; 8 positions match TRBD2. The CDR3 runs 16 residues. Germline CDR1 is SGHNT and CDR2 is YYREEE (reference sequence). Losses at the gene ends were 3 bases for V and 3 bases for J; bases not matched to a gene: 8. CDR3 sequence (DNA): TGTGCCAGCAGCTCATTCAGCGGGGGCTACTACAATGAGCAGTTCTTC. It is translated as CASSSFSGGYYNEQFF.

This clonotype has a handful of counts. The chain uses TRBV5-1 and TRBJ1-1; D uncertain. CDR3 size: 15 residues. CDR1 is SGHRS and CDR2 is YFSETQ in the germline V gene. V was trimmed by 6 bases and J by 1 base, leaving 16 bases between them. The CDR3 protein is CASNPTVGPNTEAFF. The CDR3 nucleotides are TGCGCCAGCAACCCTACTGTCGGACCGAACACTGAAGCTTTCTTT.

The genes are TRBV12-3 or TRBV12-4 and TRBJ1-4, with TRBD1 matching 8 bases. The CDR3 has 15 amino acids. J gave up 2 bases and V 4 bases, and 3 bases lay outside the gene matches. CDR3 DNA: TGTGCCAGCAGTTACCGGACAGGGACTAATGAAAAACTGTTTTTT. This gives the protein CASSYRTGTNEKLFF.

This clonotype was detected ten times or more. This sequence joins TRBV20-1 and TRBJ1-1, with D perhaps TRBD1 (5 bases). The CDR3 sequence is 12 residues long. V dropped 7 bases and J dropped 0 bases, with 9 bases sitting between them. Germline V gene lookup returns CDR1 DFQATT and CDR2 SNEGSKA (reference sequence). The CDR3 is CSVREVNTEAFF. The DNA for the CDR3 is TGCAGTGTCAGGGAAGTGAACACTGAAGCTTTCTTT.

The table lists this clonotype with many counts. The CDR3 DNA reads as TGTGCCAGCAGCCTAGGGGTGCGGGGGGTCTCCTACAATGAGCAGTTCTTC. Translated, it gives CASSLGVRGVSYNEQFF. The chain employs TRBV12-3 or TRBV12-4 and TRBJ2-1; 8 nucleotides agree with TRBD2. This CDR3 spans 17 amino acids. The trim removed 6 bases at V and 0 bases at J, leaving 10 bases unmatched.

This clonotype was recorded many times. The chain employs TRBV29-1 and TRBJ1-1; D not resolved. V dropped 7 bases and J dropped 2 bases, with 11 bases sitting between them. The CDR3 length is 12 residues. The germline gives CDR1 SQVTM, CDR2 ANQGSEA. The CDR3 region is CSAPGPNTEAFF. The CDR3 coding sequence is TGCAGCGCCCCGGGCCCAAACACTGAAGCTTTCTTT.

This clonotype was seen repeatedly, ten times or more. The chain carries TRBV6-6 and TRBJ2-3; possibly TRBD2 for D (7 bases). The V end lost 7 bases, the J end lost 2 bases, and 13 bases lay between the germline ends. The length of the CDR3 is 14 residues. Germline lookup yields CDR1 MNHNY and CDR2 SVGAGI (reference sequence). CDR3 residues: CASTPGGHTDTQYF. The CDR3 DNA sequence: TGTGCCAGCACTCCGGGGGGCCACACAGATACGCAGTATTTT.

There are many counts of this clonotype. The chain combines TRBV2 with TRBJ2-3, with unresolved D. The V and J ends lost 8 bases and 2 bases respectively, with 14 bases between them. CDR3 size: 14 residues. CDR1 SNHLY and CDR2 FYNNEI come from the germline V gene. The CDR3 sequence is CASVPEWATDTQYF. The CDR3 DNA reads TGTGCCAGCGTTCCCGAGTGGGCCACAGATACGCAGTATTTT.

This clonotype has at least ten counts. This chain joins TRBV10-3 and TRBJ2-7, with D tentatively TRBD1 (6 bases). The CDR3 totals 12 residues. The ends were cut back, 6 bases at V and 4 bases at J, with 10 bases in the middle. Germline values: CDR1 ENHRY, CDR2 SYGVKD. The DNA of the CDR3 is TGTGCCATCAGGGGCAGGGGATACGAGCAGTACTTC. Amino acids: CAIRGRGYEQYF.

This clonotype was found a few times. The chain couples TRBV10-3 to TRBJ1-3, with 8 nucleotides matching TRBD1. CDR3 size: 14 residues. The junction had 7 bases not matched to a gene; V was cut back by 10 bases and J by 2 bases. Germline loops: CDR1 ENHRY, CDR2 SYGVKD. The chain's CDR3 is CATRRQGTGNTIYF. DNA for the CDR3: TGTGCCACGAGGAGACAGGGGACTGGAAACACCATATATTTT.

This clonotype was counted at least ten times. The CDR3 protein is CASSLTDSATNEKLFF. The CDR3 region has the DNA TGTGCCAGCAGCCTCACCGACAGTGCAACTAATGAAAAACTGTTTTTT. The chain recombines TRBV7-9 with TRBJ1-4; D might be TRBD1 (5 bases). Trimming cost V 5 bases and J 0 bases, with 13 bases left between them. This CDR3 spans 16 amino acids. Germline CDR1 reads SEHNR; CDR2 reads FQNEAQ (reference sequence).

In its sample, this clonotype was seen a few times. V gene TRBV29-1 combines with J gene TRBJ1-4, with a possible D match to TRBD1 (6 bases). The CDR3 extends over 16 amino acids. The germline CDR1 and CDR2 sequences are SQVTM and ANQGSEA. Trimming removed 7 bases from V and 7 bases from J, with 25 bases in between. The CDR3 coding sequence is TGCAGCGCCACGAGGGGGTTCGCAGGGTATGGTGAAAAACTGTTTTTT. Amino acids: CSATRGFAGYGEKLFF.

This clonotype was counted between two and nine times. The gene calls are TRBV19 and TRBJ1-4; D gene uncertain. Germline V gene lookup returns CDR1 LNHDA and CDR2 SQIVND (reference sequence). Deletions cut 3 bases from V and 8 bases from J, with 13 bases between. The length of the CDR3 is 14 residues. The CDR3 coding sequence is TGTGCCAGTAGTATGAACAGTGAATCGGAAAAACTGTTTTTT. Amino acids: CASSMNSESEKLFF.

The table lists this clonotype with many counts. The chain couples TRBV20-1 to TRBJ2-6, with D hard to call. V lost 7 bases and J 0 bases, leaving 10 bases between the germline ends. This CDR3 has 14 residues. CDR1 DFQATT and CDR2 SNEGSKA come from the germline V gene (reference sequence). The CDR3 region has the DNA TGCAGTGTCGGACGGCCCTCTGGGGCCAACGTCCTGACTTTC. Translation: CSVGRPSGANVLTF.

In this sample, this clonotype turned up once. This rearrangement joins TRBV3-1 to TRBJ2-1; 9 bases match TRBD2. The J segment lost 6 bases and the V segment lost 1 base, leaving 16 bases of the junction unmatched. The CDR3 is made up of 19 amino acids. Germline V gene lookup returns CDR1 LGHDT and CDR2 YNNKEL (reference sequence). CDR3: CASSQVRASGANKGNEQFF. DNA for the CDR3: TGTGCCAGCAGCCAAGTCAGGGCTAGCGGGGCTAACAAAGGCAATGAGCAGTTCTTC.

This clonotype was counted many times. V usage is TRBV4-1 and J usage is TRBJ1-5; D is unresolved. Between the trimmed V and J ends, which lost 1 base and 0 bases, there was a span of 16 bases. The CDR3 consists of 18 residues. Germline V lookup: CDR1 MGHRA, CDR2 YSYEKL. The CDR3 region has the DNA TGCGCCAGCAGCCAAGTAAACATGGGATGGTATAGCAATCAGCCCCAGCATTTT. It specifies CASSQVNMGWYSNQPQHF.

This clonotype was seen a few times. CDR3 loop: CASSLWGDRTDTQYF. In DNA form, the CDR3 reads TGTGCCAGCAGCTTATGGGGTGACCGCACAGATACGCAGTATTTT. This chain links TRBV7-3 with TRBJ2-3; no reliable D call. CDR1 and CDR2 from the germline V gene are SGHTA and FQGTGA. The CDR3 has 15 residues. Trimming removed 2 bases from V and 1 base from J, with 10 bases in between.

The chain has TRBV27 and TRBJ1-5; no clear D gene. This CDR3 spans 12 amino acids. Germline V gene sequence: CDR1 MNHEY, CDR2 SMNVEV (reference sequence). The ends were cut back, 6 bases at V and 6 bases at J, with 9 bases in the middle. The CDR3 DNA sequence: TGTGCCAGCAGCGTCAAGGGTCAGCCCCAGCATTTT. This encodes CASSVKGQPQHF.

In this sample, this clonotype turned up a few times. The rearrangement links TRBV2 to TRBJ2-3; D may be TRBD2 (6 bases). Germline lookup yields CDR1 SNHLY and CDR2 FYNNEI. This CDR3 comprises 16 residues. V was shortened by 1 base and J by 0 bases, with 11 bases between the two germline ends. The CDR3 sequence is CASSEVSGSSTDTQYF. The CDR3, as DNA: TGTGCCAGCAGTGAAGTAAGCGGGTCTAGCACAGATACGCAGTATTTT.

The chain links TRBV10-3 to TRBJ2-3, with D perhaps being TRBD1 or TRBD2 (5 bases each). CDR1 is ENHRY, CDR2 SYGVKD, per germline. The CDR3 has 14 residues. V was cut by 6 bases and J by 1 base, with 11 bases left in between. CDR3 amino acids: CAIRGTGGTDTQYF. The CDR3 DNA follows: TGTGCCATCAGGGGGACCGGAGGCACAGATACGCAGTATTTT.